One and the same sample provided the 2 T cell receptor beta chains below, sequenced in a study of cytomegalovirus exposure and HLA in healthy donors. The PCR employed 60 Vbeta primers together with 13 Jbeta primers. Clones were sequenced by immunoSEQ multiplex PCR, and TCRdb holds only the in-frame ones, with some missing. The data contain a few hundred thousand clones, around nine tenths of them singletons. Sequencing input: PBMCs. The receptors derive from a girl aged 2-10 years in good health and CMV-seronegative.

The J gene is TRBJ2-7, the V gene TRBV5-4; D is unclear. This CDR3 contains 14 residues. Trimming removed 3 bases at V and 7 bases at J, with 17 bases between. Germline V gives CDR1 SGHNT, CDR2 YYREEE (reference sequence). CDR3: CASSSDSLLGEQYF. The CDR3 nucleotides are TGTGCCAGCAGCTCCGACTCCCTCCTTGGGGAGCAGTACTTC.

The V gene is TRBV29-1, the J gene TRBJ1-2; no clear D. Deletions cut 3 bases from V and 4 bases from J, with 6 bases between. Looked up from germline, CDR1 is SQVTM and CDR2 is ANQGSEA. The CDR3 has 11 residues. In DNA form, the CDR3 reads TGCAGCGTTGATAGTGGCTATGGCTACACCTTC. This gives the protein CSVDSGYGYTF.